Listed here are 24 T cell receptor beta chains from one sample, sequenced in a study of blood T cell repertoires in COVID-19. Profiled with immunoSEQ multiplex PCR; TCRdb holds only in-frame clones, not every one. The repertoire has 200,000 or so clones, 80% to 90% of them found once; the top ten carry around 1.9%. Source material: peripheral blood. The receptors derive from a man aged 65 to 85 with active or convalescent COVID-19.

This clone was seen a single time. The gene calls are TRBV7-2 and TRBJ2-4; 9 bases are a match to TRBD2. The CDR3 length is 14 residues. V trimming: 6 bases; J trimming: 7 bases; junction bases outside the gene matches: 7. In germline, CDR1 is SGHTA, CDR2 FQGNSA. The CDR3 loop reads CASSISGGGNIQYF. CDR3 DNA sequence: TGTGCCAGCAGTATTAGCGGGGGTGGCAACATTCAGTACTTC.

The chain uses TRBV28 and TRBJ1-1; D not certain. The CDR3 covers 14 residues. With 3 bases removed from V and 1 base from J, the gap between germline ends came to 9 bases. Per germline, CDR1 MDHEN and CDR2 SYDVKM. DNA of the CDR3: TGTGCCAGCAGTTTTGTTCCCGGGAACACTGAAGCTTTCTTT. It translates to CASSFVPGNTEAFF.

This clone has only one observation. This chain connects TRBV14 to TRBJ2-1; a weak D match, TRBD2 (6 bases). There are 17 residues in the CDR3. The V gene's germline CDR1 is SGHDN and CDR2 FVKESK. Trimming shortened V by 0 bases and J by 0 bases, and 12 bases separated the two germline ends. CDR3 in amino acids: CASSQDWAGSSYNEQFF. In DNA form, the CDR3 reads TGTGCCAGCAGCCAAGATTGGGCGGGAAGCTCCTACAATGAGCAGTTCTTC.

The genes are TRBV10-3 and TRBJ2-5; no definite D call. CDR3 size: 12 residues. From germline, CDR1 is ENHRY and CDR2 SYGVKD. V lost 3 bases, J lost 5 bases, and 7 bases lay in between. The CDR3 loop reads CAISDSGETQYF. CDR3 in DNA: TGTGCCATCAGTGATTCCGGGGAGACCCAGTACTTC.

The V gene is TRBV7-7, the J gene TRBJ2-2; TRBD2 might be the D (7 bases). The CDR3 sequence is 16 residues long. Germline lookup yields CDR1 SSHAT and CDR2 FNYEAQ (reference sequence). V was clipped by 11 bases and J by 0 bases, with 19 bases between them. DNA of the CDR3: TGTGCCGTGACAGGAAGACTAGCCCCGAACACCGGGGAGCTGTTTTTT. It encodes CAVTGRLAPNTGELFF.

The chain uses TRBV11-2 and TRBJ2-7, with 7 bases matching TRBD2. The J segment lost 6 bases and the V segment lost 5 bases, leaving 13 bases of the junction unmatched. The CDR3 is 15 amino acids. The germline gives CDR1 SGHAT, CDR2 FQNNGV. The CDR3 loop reads CASSQMGGVVSEQYF. The DNA for the CDR3 is TGTGCCAGCAGCCAAATGGGGGGGGTTGTCAGCGAGCAGTACTTC. The full variable domain, in which reference TRBV11-2 and TRBJ2-7 provide the parts outside the CDR3, is EAGVAQSPRYKIIEKRQSVAFWCNPISGHATLYWYQQILGQGPKLLIQFQNNGVVDDSQLPKDRFSAERLKGVDSTLKIQPAKLEDSAVYLCASSQMGGVVSEQYFGPGTRLTVT.

This clone was recorded once. Written as DNA, the CDR3 is TGTGCCAGCTCACCCCAATCCGGAGGAGGGACCTCACATGGCTACACCTTC. Its protein product is CASSPQSGGGTSHGYTF. V usage is TRBV18 and J usage is TRBJ1-2, with D possibly being TRBD1 (5 bases). CDR3 length: 17 residues. Trimming pared 3 bases from V and 6 bases from J, leaving 23 bases between. Germline CDR1 and CDR2: KGHSH and LQKENI. The full variable domain, rest sourced from reference TRBV18 and TRBJ1-2, is NAGVMQNPRHLVRRRGQEARLRCSPMKGHSHVYWYRQLPEEGLKFMVYLQKENIIDESGMPKERFSAEFPKEGPSILRIQQVVRGDSAAYFCASSPQSGGGTSHGYTFGSGTRLTVV.

The V call is TRBV14, the J call TRBJ2-4; D not resolved. The V end lost 0 bases, the J end lost 9 bases, and 6 bases lay between the germline ends. CDR1 and CDR2 from the germline V gene are SGHDN and FVKESK. The CDR3 length is 12 residues. DNA for the CDR3: TGTGCCAGCAGCCAAGATCGGTTCATTCAGTACTTC. Encoded protein: CASSQDRFIQYF.

This chain uses TRBV5-1 with TRBJ2-5; TRBD1 matches 8 bases. Per the germline V gene, CDR1 is SGHRS and CDR2 is YFSETQ. The CDR3 covers 15 residues. J gave up 5 bases and V 0 bases, and 6 bases lay outside the gene matches. CDR3 sequence reads: CASSLARDRRETQYF. The CDR3 DNA follows: TGCGCCAGCAGCTTGGCCAGGGACAGGAGGGAGACCCAGTACTTC.

The chain carries TRBV30 and TRBJ1-4; D unresolved. Germline V CDR1 and CDR2: GTSNPN, SVGIG (reference sequence). This CDR3 contains 13 residues. V was pared by 4 bases and J by 5 bases, with 11 bases between. The CDR3 DNA is TGTGCCTGGACTGGCAGGCTGAATGAAAAACTGTTTTTT. Translation gives CAWTGRLNEKLFF.

The chain carries TRBV7-6 and TRBJ1-1, with a weak D call TRBD1 (6 bases). The length of the CDR3 is 15 residues. V dropped 4 bases and J dropped 4 bases, with 16 bases sitting between them. Germline lookup yields CDR1 SGHVS and CDR2 FNYEAQ. The CDR3 sequence is CASSSVTGRGTEAFF. In nucleotides, the CDR3 is TGTGCCAGCAGCTCCGTGACAGGCAGGGGCACTGAAGCTTTCTTT.

V usage is TRBV4-1 and J usage is TRBJ2-7, with a possible D match to TRBD2 (5 bases). The V gene's germline CDR1 is MGHRA and CDR2 YSYEKL. This CDR3 has 18 residues. With 3 bases removed from V and 2 bases from J, the gap between germline ends came to 23 bases. The CDR3 region is CASSQRSIGARVTYEQYF. DNA of the CDR3: TGCGCCAGCAGCCAGCGAAGCATCGGAGCGAGGGTTACCTACGAGCAGTACTTC.

This clone was seen a single time. The rearrangement uses TRBV4-3 and TRBJ2-6; perhaps TRBD2 as D (6 bases). The germline V and J ends were trimmed by 4 bases and 1 base, with 17 bases remaining between them. CDR3 size: 18 residues. Germline lookup yields CDR1 LGHNA and CDR2 YSLEER. The CDR3 reads CASSLWFGGLSGANVLTF. The DNA for the CDR3 is TGCGCCAGCAGCCTCTGGTTCGGGGGTTTGTCTGGGGCCAACGTCCTGACTTTC.

This chain joins TRBV28 and TRBJ1-6, with D possibly being TRBD1 (5 bases). CDR1 and CDR2 (germline): MDHEN, SYDVKM. V dropped 6 bases and J dropped 4 bases, with 10 bases sitting between them. This CDR3 spans 14 amino acids. CDR3: CASSLGGYNSPLHF. CDR3 DNA sequence: TGTGCCAGCAGCCTGGGGGGGTATAATTCACCCCTCCACTTT.

The chain carries TRBV7-2 and TRBJ2-5; perhaps TRBD2 as D (7 bases). Per germline, CDR1 SGHTA and CDR2 FQGNSA. This CDR3 is 14 amino acids long. Between the trimmed V and J ends, which lost 4 bases and 5 bases, there was a span of 14 bases. The CDR3 DNA reads as TGTGCCAGCAGCTCCTCGGGGGGCCGGGAGACCCAGTACTTC. Residues: CASSSSGGRETQYF.

This chain uses TRBV3-1 (or the pseudogene TRBV3-2) with TRBJ2-7; 8 bases align to TRBD2. The germline CDR1 and CDR2 sequences are LGHDT and YNNKEL (reference sequence). There are 14 residues in the CDR3. With V trimmed by 1 base and J by 5 bases, 4 bases remained unmatched. This CDR3 is CASSQARGVDEQYF. The CDR3 nucleotides are TGTGCCAGCAGCCAAGCGCGGGGGGTTGACGAGCAGTACTTC.

The chain links TRBV11-2 to TRBJ2-7, with TRBD1 matching over 7 bases. V shed 0 bases and J 5 bases; nucleotides not matched to a gene: 4. The CDR3 extends over 14 amino acids. CDR1 is SGHAT and CDR2 is FQNNGV in the germline V gene. Here the CDR3 DNA reads TGTGCCAGCAGCTTAGAAGCCGGACAGGACGAGCAGTACTTC. Translated: CASSLEAGQDEQYF.

The rearrangement joins TRBV10-3 to TRBJ2-2, with 8 nucleotides matching TRBD2. With 3 bases clipped from V and 2 bases from J, the junction kept 5 bases outside the gene matches. This CDR3 spans 16 amino acids. Germline values: CDR1 ENHRY, CDR2 SYGVKD. This CDR3 is CAISDGGGPNTGELFF. CDR3 in DNA: TGTGCCATCAGTGACGGGGGGGGACCAAACACCGGGGAGCTGTTTTTT.

The rearrangement links TRBV7-9 to TRBJ2-3; 7 nucleotides align to TRBD1. Germline CDR1 SEHNR, CDR2 FQNEAQ (reference sequence). The CDR3 covers 15 residues. With 4 bases clipped from V and 1 base from J, the junction kept 5 bases outside the gene matches. DNA for the CDR3: TGTGCCAGCAGCTCGGGACAGCTCGGCACAGATACGCAGTATTTT. This encodes CASSSGQLGTDTQYF.

The genes are TRBV30 and TRBJ1-2, with no clear D. Germline CDR1 reads GTSNPN; CDR2 reads SVGIG (reference sequence). V lost 0 bases and J 8 bases, leaving 13 bases between the germline ends. The CDR3 is made up of 13 amino acids. The DNA for the CDR3 is TGTGCCTGGAGTGTAGCCAGGCTCAGGGGCTACACCTTC. Translated, it gives CAWSVARLRGYTF.

This chain joins TRBV7-9 and TRBJ2-5, with TRBD1 identical over 9 bases. The CDR3 length is 14 residues. CDR1 is SEHNR and CDR2 is FQNEAQ in the germline V gene (reference sequence). The V segment lost 5 bases and the J segment 2 bases; nucleotides outside the gene matches: 3. CDR3 region: CASSKGQGQETQYF. The CDR3 region has the DNA TGTGCCAGCAGCAAAGGACAGGGGCAAGAGACCCAGTACTTC. Full variable domain (outside the CDR3, taken from reference TRBV7-9 and TRBJ2-5): DTGVSQNPRHKITKRGQNVTFRCDPISEHNRLYWYRQTLGQGPEFLTYFQNEAQLEKSRLLSDRFSAERPKGSFSTLEIQRTEQGDSAMYLCASSKGQGQETQYFGPGTRLLVL.

This chain connects TRBV7-9 to TRBJ1-1; TRBD1 aligns across 8 bases. Germline CDR1 and CDR2: SEHNR and FQNEAQ (reference sequence). V trimming: 5 bases; J trimming: 0 bases; junction bases outside the gene matches: 8. CDR3 size: 16 residues. CDR3 region: CASSPGQGKMNTEAFF. DNA of the CDR3: TGTGCCAGCAGCCCAGGACAGGGCAAAATGAACACTGAAGCTTTCTTT.

This chain connects TRBV7-2 to TRBJ2-5; 8 bases map to TRBD2. Per germline, CDR1 SGHTA and CDR2 FQGNSA. The CDR3 has 14 amino acids. V lost 5 bases, J lost 6 bases, and 8 bases stayed unmatched. The CDR3, as DNA: TGTGCCAGCAGCCGCCAGACTAGCGAAAAGACCCAGTACTTC. Its protein is CASSRQTSEKTQYF.

V gene TRBV7-8 combines with J gene TRBJ2-2; a weak D match, TRBD1 (5 bases). Trimming shortened V by 1 base and J by 8 bases, and 5 bases separated the two germline ends. The CDR3 loop spans 12 amino acids. Per germline, CDR1 SGHVS and CDR2 FQNEAQ. CDR3 in DNA: TGTGCCAGCAGCTTAGGGACAGGGGAGCTGTTTTTT. It is translated as CASSLGTGELFF.